This T cell receptor (beta chain) was obtained from a study of Graves' ophthalmopathy and Graves' hyperthyroidism. For the study at large: Peripheral blood was collected at initial diagnosis, before any treatment.

Amplified TCR beta CDR3 regions were obtained using RNA transcripts as template. The authors performed first-round RT-PCR with HTBI primers and then a second-round multiplex PCR. TCRdb redid the calling of the multiplex PCR reads with MiXCR, one entry per CDR3 protein. The sample holds 620,000 or so distinct CDR3 sequences, about 20% seen once. Ineligible for inclusion were patients with other autoimmune diseases, uncontrolled infections, pregnancy or lactation. Trimming removed 2 bases from V and 4 bases from J, with 11 bases in between. CDR3 length equals 13 residues. Germline loops: CDR1 DFQATT, CDR2 SNEGSKA (reference sequence).

The chain couples TRBV20-1 to TRBJ1-1; D ambiguous. Sequencing was performed on peripheral blood. The receptor was derived from a woman between 18 and 29 years old with stable Graves' hyperthyroidism. Some clones in this sample may be carry-over from other donors' samples. CDR3 coding DNA: TGCAGTGCTAGACCAGACACCACCACTGAAGCTTTCTTT. It specifies CSARPDTTTEAFF.